This passage covers 5 T cell receptor beta chains from one sample sequenced in a study of T-cell memory formation after mild COVID-19. MiXCR was run by TCRdb on the 5' RACE reads, yielding one entry per CDR3 protein. Of hundreds of thousands of distinct CDR3 sequences listed, 15% to 20% were seen once; the top ten hold around a fifth. Sequenced material: PBMCs or a T cell subset sorted from them (not recorded which). All receptors come from a man between 18 and 35 years old who had mild COVID-19 (a few samples of this study predate the infection). Cell type and time point are not known.

This clonotype was recorded a few times. The gene calls are TRBV11-2 and TRBJ1-2; 7 nucleotides line up with TRBD1. The CDR3 has 17 amino acids. J lost 5 bases, V lost 5 bases, and 17 bases had no gene match. Germline values: CDR1 SGHAT, CDR2 FQNNGV. This chain's CDR3 is CASSTYRGTNARYGYTF. CDR3 coding DNA: TGTGCCAGCAGCACTTACAGGGGAACTAATGCTAGATATGGCTACACCTTC. Combining the CDR3 with reference TRBV11-2 and TRBJ1-2 gives the whole variable domain EAGVAQSPRYKIIEKRQSVAFWCNPISGHATLYWYQQILGQGPKLLIQFQNNGVVDDSQLPKDRFSAERLKGVDSTLKIQPAKLEDSAVYLCASSTYRGTNARYGYTFGSGTRLTVV.

V and J are TRBV20-1 and TRBJ2-7; no clear D gene. Germline CDR1 is DFQATT and CDR2 is SNEGSKA (reference sequence). CDR3 length equals 14 residues. Between the trimmed V and J ends, which lost 0 bases and 4 bases, there was a span of 13 bases. The CDR3 nucleotides read TGCAGTGCTAGAGATGGGAAGGGAACGTACGAGCAGTACTTC. Protein: CSARDGKGTYEQYF.

This clonotype was seen ten or more times. The V gene is TRBV4-1, the J gene TRBJ2-7; 8 bases line up with TRBD1. The CDR3 is 14 amino acids. Germline V gene lookup returns CDR1 MGHRA and CDR2 YSYEKL. V was pared by 5 bases and J by 3 bases, with 6 bases of the junction left unmatched. The CDR3 nucleotides read TGCGCCAGCAGCTCCCGGACAGGGAGCTACGAGCAGTACTTC. Amino acid sequence: CASSSRTGSYEQYF.

The V gene is TRBV9, the J gene TRBJ2-7, with unresolved D. Trimming removed 4 bases at V and 0 bases at J, with 11 bases between. The CDR3 is 14 amino acids. Germline V CDR1 and CDR2: SGDLS, YYNGEE. The CDR3 is CASSPKLFSYEQYF. The DNA for the CDR3 is TGTGCCAGCAGCCCCAAACTATTCTCCTACGAGCAGTACTTC. Based on the CDR3 plus reference TRBV9 and TRBJ2-7, the full variable domain is DSGVTQTPKHLITATGQRVTLRCSPRSGDLSVYWYQQSLDQGLQFLIQYYNGEERAKGNILERFSAQQFPDLHSELNLSSLELGDSALYFCASSPKLFSYEQYFGPGTRLTVT.

This chain joins TRBV7-9 and TRBJ2-5, with D perhaps matching TRBD2 (7 bases). Between the trimmed V and J ends, which lost 7 bases and 5 bases, there was a span of 17 bases. Germline V lookup: CDR1 SEHNR, CDR2 FQNEAQ (reference sequence). This CDR3 spans 14 amino acids. The CDR3 here is CASTRLGGRETQYF. Written as DNA, the CDR3 is TGTGCCAGCACCCGCTTGGGGGGGCGTGAGACCCAGTACTTC.